These 23 T cell receptor beta chains share one sample of origin, sequenced in a study of T-cell reconstitution after alpha-beta-depleted transplantation in children. Construction of the TCRbeta library involved unique molecular identifiers. A single record per CDR3 protein comes from TCRdb applying MiXCR to the PCR reads. Of some 830,000 distinct CDR3 sequences listed, under 20% are singletons. Sequencing was performed on PBMCs, mostly from graft donor cells, taken 360 days after TCRalphabeta/CD19-depleted stem cell transplant. Every receptor here comes from a male patient younger than 18 who had a stem cell transplant for acute lymphoblastic leukemia, so the T cells may come from the graft donor.

This clonotype appeared a few times. The chain combines TRBV11-2 with TRBJ2-2, with D possibly TRBD2 on 7 matching bases. Trimming pared 5 bases from V and 4 bases from J, leaving 11 bases between. The CDR3 spans 14 residues. CDR1 and CDR2 (germline): SGHAT, FQNNGV. As DNA, the CDR3 is TGTGCCAGCAGCCCGCGGGGGCTCACCGGGGAGCTGTTTTTT. This sequence encodes CASSPRGLTGELFF.

The chain is built from TRBV10-1 and TRBJ2-1; D call uncertain. Trimming removed 3 bases at V and 9 bases at J, with 12 bases between. Germline lookup yields CDR1 WNHNN and CDR2 SYGVQD (reference sequence). There are 13 residues in the CDR3. The CDR3 is CASSDPWSIEQFF. CDR3 in DNA: TGCGCCAGCAGTGACCCCTGGTCCATTGAGCAGTTCTTC.

This chain joins TRBV7-8 and TRBJ2-7; 9 bases agree with TRBD1. Germline assignment: CDR1 SGHVS and CDR2 FQNEAQ. The ends lost 4 bases at V and 3 bases at J; junction bases unmatched: 7. The CDR3 is 15 amino acids. The CDR3 coding sequence is TGTGCCAGCAGCTACACCGGGACAGGGTTCTACGAGCAGTACTTC. It codes for CASSYTGTGFYEQYF.

This clonotype was seen a handful of times. The chain links TRBV7-7 to TRBJ2-2; possibly TRBD2 for D (6 bases). The CDR3 is 16 amino acids. Germline V CDR1 and CDR2: SSHAT, FNYEAQ (reference sequence). Deletions cut 1 base from V and 3 bases from J, with 12 bases between. This CDR3 is CASSLVGEEDTGELFF. The CDR3 region has the DNA TGTGCCAGCAGCTTAGTAGGGGAGGAAGACACCGGGGAGCTGTTTTTT.

Notes on this clonotype: Because the CDR3 is missing its conserved closing phenylalanine or tryptophan, this is likely a read error. The DNA is left out, because the CDR3 cannot be placed on it with certainty; the CDR3 is given as TCRdb lists it. CDR3 protein: CATSDFTGTGLL. The V and J genes are TRBV24-1 and TRBJ2-7; TRBD1, the table's D call, lacks a check against the DNA. Germline loops: CDR1 KGHDR, CDR2 SFDVKD. The CDR3 contains 12 residues when both ends are counted.

The V and J genes are TRBV4-2 and TRBJ2-5, with a possible D match to TRBD1 (6 bases). The ends were cut back, 6 bases at V and 2 bases at J, with 13 bases in the middle. This CDR3 is 14 amino acids long. Germline CDR1 reads LGHNA; CDR2 reads YNFKEQ. The CDR3 DNA follows: TGTGCCAGCAGTGGCAGGGGCGGTCAAGAGACCCAGTACTTC. Its translation: CASSGRGGQETQYF.

J is TRBJ1-2 and V is TRBV28; the D is unclear. The CDR3 length is 16 residues. Trimming took 2 bases from V and 4 from J, leaving 17 bases between them. Germline V lookup: CDR1 MDHEN, CDR2 SYDVKM. This chain's CDR3 is CASSLRYRVRTYGYTF. CDR3 bases: TGTGCCAGCAGTTTAAGGTATCGCGTCAGGACCTATGGCTACACCTTC.

The J gene is TRBJ2-3, the V gene TRBV11-1, with 8 bases that match TRBD1. Germline loops: CDR1 SGHAT, CDR2 FQDESV (reference sequence). Trimming removed 3 bases from V and 0 bases from J; junction bases left unmatched: 11. This CDR3 comprises 18 residues. DNA for the CDR3: TGTGCCAGCAGCTTGTCCCCCGGGACAGGAACTAGCACAGATACGCAGTATTTT. Translated, it gives CASSLSPGTGTSTDTQYF.

The rearrangement joins TRBV6-5 to TRBJ2-1; unclear D gene. This CDR3 is built from 15 residues. Germline V lookup: CDR1 MNHEY, CDR2 SVGAGI. Trimming cost V 2 bases and J 4 bases, with 12 bases left between them. The CDR3 loop is CASSYGGGAYNEQFF. The CDR3 nucleotides read TGTGCCAGCAGTTACGGTGGCGGAGCGTACAATGAGCAGTTCTTC.

V and J are TRBV9 and TRBJ1-6; D remains unclear. From germline, CDR1 is SGDLS and CDR2 YYNGEE. This CDR3 is built from 12 residues. Trimming cost V 0 bases and J 9 bases, with 4 bases left between them. CDR3 region: CASSVDGSPLHF. DNA of the CDR3: TGTGCCAGCAGCGTAGATGGTTCACCCCTCCACTTT. Together with reference TRBV9 and TRBJ1-6, the CDR3 gives the full variable domain: DSGVTQTPKHLITATGQRVTLRCSPRSGDLSVYWYQQSLDQGLQFLIQYYNGEERAKGNILERFSAQQFPDLHSELNLSSLELGDSALYFCASSVDGSPLHFGNGTRLTVT.

This clonotype was seen more than once but under ten times. This chain links TRBV2 with TRBJ2-7; TRBD2 matches at 9 bases. This CDR3 is 15 amino acids long. The germline V gene encodes CDR1 SNHLY and CDR2 FYNNEI. With V trimmed by 7 bases and J by 4 bases, 11 bases remained unmatched. CDR3 region: CASTSLASGMYEQYF. The CDR3, as DNA: TGTGCCAGCACCTCTCTGGCTAGCGGGATGTACGAGCAGTACTTC.

This clonotype showed up just a few times. This chain joins TRBV11-2 and TRBJ2-7; D may be TRBD2 (7 bases). Germline-derived CDR1 and CDR2 are SGHAT and FQNNGV. V lost 5 bases and J lost 4, with 21 bases in between. The CDR3 spans 16 residues. This chain's CDR3 is CASSGGGDRLTYEQYF. The CDR3 nucleotides are TGTGCCAGCAGCGGAGGGGGGGACCGACTAACATACGAGCAGTACTTC.

The table lists this clonotype with a few counts. The rearrangement uses TRBV9 and TRBJ2-5; 10 bases fit TRBD2. The V gene's germline CDR1 is SGDLS and CDR2 YYNGEE. The V and J ends lost 0 bases and 4 bases, in that order; junction bases with no gene match: 6. The CDR3 has 16 amino acids. For the CDR3, the DNA is TGTGCCAGCAGCGTAGGTCTAGCGGGAGCCGGAGAGACCCAGTACTTC. Protein: CASSVGLAGAGETQYF.

The chain combines TRBV5-1 with TRBJ2-7; 9 bases agree with TRBD1. The CDR3 length is 17 residues. Trimming removed 5 bases from V and 2 bases from J; junction bases left unmatched: 14. Germline CDR1 SGHRS, CDR2 YFSETQ. For the CDR3, the DNA is TGCGCCAGCAGTACCGGGACAGGGTTAGGCGTAGCCTACGAGCAGTACTTC. Protein sequence: CASSTGTGLGVAYEQYF.

The chain employs TRBV4-1 and TRBJ1-4; D unresolved. V was trimmed by 1 base and J by 4 bases, leaving 10 bases between them. The CDR3 consists of 15 residues. From germline, CDR1 is MGHRA and CDR2 YSYEKL. CDR3 residues: CASSQGPGLNEKLFF. DNA of the CDR3: TGCGCCAGCAGCCAAGGTCCAGGCCTTAATGAAAAACTGTTTTTT.

The sample holds many counts of this clonotype. The CDR3 loop reads CASSPPDTDTQYF. DNA of the CDR3: TGTGCCAGCAGCCCCCCAGACACAGATACGCAGTATTTT. V gene TRBV28 combines with J gene TRBJ2-3; D unresolved. Germline CDR1 MDHEN, CDR2 SYDVKM. V gave up 6 bases and J gave up 2 bases, with 9 bases separating them. The length of the CDR3 is 13 residues.

The chain couples TRBV27 to TRBJ1-1; D may be TRBD1 (6 bases). The germline CDR1 and CDR2 sequences are MNHEY and SMNVEV (reference sequence). Trimming took 0 bases from V and 4 from J, leaving 15 bases between them. The CDR3 extends over 16 amino acids. The CDR3 protein is CASSLSPGRGGTEAFF. CDR3 DNA: TGTGCCAGCAGTTTATCTCCCGGGAGAGGGGGCACTGAAGCTTTCTTT.

The chain links TRBV18 to TRBJ2-1; 13 bases fit TRBD2. The CDR3 totals 17 residues. Germline CDR1 reads KGHSH; CDR2 reads LQKENI. The trim removed 3 bases at V and 3 bases at J, leaving 5 bases unmatched. In DNA, the CDR3 is TGTGCCAGCTCACCGTTGGGACTAGCGGGAAACTACAATGAGCAGTTCTTC. It specifies CASSPLGLAGNYNEQFF.

The rearrangement uses TRBV5-1 and TRBJ2-1; 9 nucleotides match TRBD2. In germline, CDR1 is SGHRS, CDR2 YFSETQ. CDR3 length: 16 amino acids. V was clipped by 5 bases and J by 0 bases; unmatched bases: 6. The DNA of the CDR3 is TGCGCCAGCAGGTTGATTAGCGGGAGCTCCTACAATGAGCAGTTCTTC. Translated: CASRLISGSSYNEQFF.

The table lists this clonotype with many counts. The V gene is TRBV24-1, the J gene TRBJ1-4; TRBD1 aligns across 9 bases. CDR1 is KGHDR and CDR2 is SFDVKD in the germline V gene. There are 15 residues in the CDR3. With 4 bases clipped from V and 8 bases from J, the junction kept 7 bases outside the gene matches. CDR3 DNA sequence: TGTGCCACCAGTGAGGGGACAGGGTTTGGCGAAAAACTGTTTTTT. It translates to CATSEGTGFGEKLFF.

This CDR3 is CASSDGGRLSNQPQHF. In DNA form, the CDR3 reads TGTGCCAGCAGTGACGGGGGGCGCCTTAGCAATCAGCCCCAGCATTTT. V is TRBV2 and J is TRBJ1-5, with D maybe TRBD1 (6 bases). V was pared by 3 bases and J by 0 bases, with 12 bases between. The CDR3 contains 16 residues. Germline V gene sequence: CDR1 SNHLY, CDR2 FYNNEI.

V usage is TRBV18 and J usage is TRBJ2-7; D ambiguous. CDR3 length: 17 amino acids. From germline, CDR1 is KGHSH and CDR2 LQKENI. With 0 bases removed from V and 0 bases from J, the gap between germline ends came to 15 bases. The CDR3 spells CASSPPEFRKGSYEQYF. CDR3 DNA sequence: TGTGCCAGCTCACCACCGGAGTTTAGGAAGGGCTCCTACGAGCAGTACTTC.

This clonotype was detected a few times. The J gene is TRBJ2-1, the V gene TRBV5-1; the D gene is possibly TRBD1 (5 bases). V was pared by 4 bases and J by 4 bases, with 15 bases between. The CDR3 spans 15 residues. Germline values: CDR1 SGHRS, CDR2 YFSETQ. As DNA, the CDR3 is TGCGCCAGCAGCAGTCAGGGTAAACTTTACAATGAGCAGTTCTTC. Its translation is CASSSQGKLYNEQFF.